These 19 T cell receptor beta chains came from one sample sequenced in a study of cytomegalovirus exposure and HLA in healthy donors. The primer mix had 60 Vbeta and 13 Jbeta primers. The repertoire was sequenced with immunoSEQ multiplex PCR; TCRdb's copy has only in-frame clones and lacks some. Found here are hundreds of thousands of clones, 70% to 85% of them singletons; the top ten hold around 2.8%. Sequenced: PBMCs. The receptors were gathered from a woman aged 55-69 years in good health and CMV-seropositive.

The chain is built from TRBV6-1 and TRBJ2-5; D ambiguous. The V and J ends lost 5 bases and 4 bases respectively, with 14 bases between them. There are 14 residues in the CDR3. CDR1 and CDR2 (germline): MNHNS, SASEGT. CDR3 amino acids: CASSPTFEAETQYF. CDR3 in DNA: TGTGCCAGCAGTCCAACCTTCGAGGCAGAGACCCAGTACTTC.

V is TRBV6-1 and J is TRBJ2-2, with TRBD2 matching over 7 bases. J lost 3 bases, V lost 3 bases, and 7 bases had no gene match. Germline V gene sequence: CDR1 MNHNS, CDR2 SASEGT. The CDR3 totals 16 residues. CDR3 coding DNA: TGTGCCAGCAGTGATCCGGGGGGACCTGACACCGGGGAGCTGTTTTTT. Its protein is CASSDPGGPDTGELFF.

A note on this clone: The same CDR3 arises from other DNA sequences in this sample as well. The chain is built from TRBV6-1 and TRBJ2-7; the D gene is possibly TRBD2 (5 bases). The length of the CDR3 is 12 residues. The germline CDR1 and CDR2 sequences are MNHNS and SASEGT. V was clipped by 5 bases and J by 1 base, with 6 bases between them. CDR3 protein: CASSRGSYEQYF. The CDR3 DNA reads TGTGCCAGCAGTCGAGGGTCCTACGAGCAGTACTTC.

The gene calls are TRBV10-1 and TRBJ2-2; 8 nucleotides line up with TRBD1. CDR1 is WNHNN and CDR2 is SYGVQD in the germline V gene (reference sequence). V lost 10 bases and J lost 1; bases outside the gene matches: 14. The CDR3 covers 17 residues. In DNA form, the CDR3 reads TGCGCCATAACGGGACAGGACCAAAATGGGAACACCGGGGAGCTGTTTTTT. Protein product: CAITGQDQNGNTGELFF.

The genes are TRBV30 and TRBJ1-1, with no clear D. The germline V and J ends were trimmed by 0 bases and 7 bases, with 3 bases remaining between them. Germline CDR1 and CDR2: GTSNPN and SVGIG (reference sequence). The CDR3 extends over 10 amino acids. The CDR3 DNA sequence: TGTGCCTGGAGTGTTCTTGAAGCTTTCTTT. This gives the protein CAWSVLEAFF.

J is TRBJ2-7 and V is TRBV27; TRBD2 matches 7 bases. The CDR3 contains 13 residues. CDR1 and CDR2 from the germline V gene are MNHEY and SMNVEV (reference sequence). The J segment lost 3 bases and the V segment lost 3 bases, leaving 2 bases of the junction unmatched. CDR3 DNA sequence: TGTGCCAGCAGTTTGGGGAGGGACTACGAGCAGTACTTC. This gives the protein CASSLGRDYEQYF.

This rearrangement joins TRBV18 to TRBJ2-5; TRBD1 might be the D (6 bases). Germline V lookup: CDR1 KGHSH, CDR2 LQKENI. The V end was cut by 3 bases, the J end by 3 bases, with 14 bases between. This CDR3 has 15 amino acids. DNA of the CDR3: TGTGCCAGCTCACCTGGACAGAGAGGGGAAGAGACCCAGTACTTC. Encoded protein: CASSPGQRGEETQYF.

The chain links TRBV4-2 to TRBJ2-5; a weak D match, TRBD2 (5 bases). The J call may be faulty, since TRBJ2-7 better matches the DNA end. This CDR3 comprises 14 residues. The germline CDR1 and CDR2 sequences are LGHNA and YNFKEQ. CDR3 sequence reads: CASSQETSRHEQYF. The CDR3 nucleotides are TGTGCCAGCAGCCAAGAAACTAGTCGGCACGAGCAGTACTTC.

The chain has TRBV4-1 and TRBJ2-2; TRBD2 matches 8 bases. J lost 0 bases, V lost 3 bases, and 3 bases had no gene match. Germline CDR1 reads MGHRA; CDR2 reads YSYEKL. There are 16 residues in the CDR3. This CDR3 is CASSQTGLANTGELFF. The CDR3 nucleotides read TGCGCCAGCAGCCAGACGGGACTAGCGAACACCGGGGAGCTGTTTTTT.

The rearrangement uses TRBV2 and TRBJ2-7; TRBD1 aligns across 10 bases. The CDR3 runs 15 residues. The germline V gene encodes CDR1 SNHLY and CDR2 FYNNEI. With V trimmed by 6 bases and J by 6 bases, 11 bases remained unmatched. The CDR3 region is CASRTTGTGDGEQYF. CDR3 sequence (DNA): TGTGCCAGCAGAACAACCGGGACAGGGGATGGCGAGCAGTACTTC. The complete variable domain, with remaining parts taken from reference TRBV2 and TRBJ2-7, reads EPEVTQTPSHQVTQMGQEVILRCVPISNHLYFYWYRQILGQKVEFLVSFYNNEISEKSEIFDDQFSVERPDGSNFTLKIRSTKLEDSAMYFCASRTTGTGDGEQYFGPGTRLTVT.

The J gene is TRBJ2-7, the V gene TRBV28; TRBD1 matches 7 bases. Germline trimming cut 5 bases from V and 3 bases from J; bases unmatched to any gene: 7. Germline V lookup: CDR1 MDHEN, CDR2 SYDVKM. The CDR3 runs to 14 residues. The chain's CDR3 is CASSPGGRFYEQYF. The CDR3 bases are TGTGCCAGCAGTCCAGGGGGAAGATTCTACGAGCAGTACTTC.

The rearrangement links TRBV7-2 to TRBJ2-3, with TRBD2 identical over 14 bases. Per germline, CDR1 SGHTA and CDR2 FQGNSA. This CDR3 contains 17 residues. V was pared by 5 bases and J by 3 bases, with 7 bases of the junction left unmatched. The CDR3 region is CASSLTSGGAVTDTQYF. The DNA for the CDR3 is TGTGCCAGCAGCCTGACTAGCGGGGGGGCGGTTACAGATACGCAGTATTTT. The whole variable domain, filled in from reference TRBV7-2 and TRBJ2-3, reads GAGVSQSPSNKVTEKGKDVELRCDPISGHTALYWYRQSLGQGLEFLIYFQGNSAPDKSGLPSDRFSAERTGGSVSTLTIQRTQQEDSAVYLCASSLTSGGAVTDTQYFGPGTRLTVL.

In this sample, this clone turned up once. CDR3 in DNA: TGTGCCAGCAGTCTAGCAACTAATGAAAAACTGTTTTTT. This encodes CASSLATNEKLFF. The genes are TRBV21-1 and TRBJ1-4. TRBV21-1 is a known pseudogene. The CDR3 covers 13 residues.

The genes are TRBV6-5 and TRBJ2-1, with 10 bases that match TRBD2. Germline CDR1 and CDR2: MNHEY and SVGAGI. This CDR3 is 15 amino acids long. The junction had 4 bases not matched to a gene; V was cut back by 5 bases and J by 3 bases. The CDR3 DNA reads as TGTGCCAGCAGTCAGGGGACTAGCGTCTACAATGAGCAGTTCTTC. The encoded protein is CASSQGTSVYNEQFF.

V is TRBV19 and J is TRBJ1-6, with D hard to call. The CDR3 consists of 15 residues. Germline V CDR1 and CDR2: LNHDA, SQIVND (reference sequence). Trimming stripped 4 bases from V and 0 bases from J, with 7 bases between. CDR3 in DNA: TGTGCCAGTAGTAGTGCGAACTCCTATAATTCACCCCTCCACTTT. Translated, it gives CASSSANSYNSPLHF.

V is TRBV7-2 and J is TRBJ2-7; no firm D call. Germline lookup yields CDR1 SGHTA and CDR2 FQGNSA. This CDR3 spans 13 amino acids. Trimming stripped 2 bases from V and 7 bases from J, with 12 bases between. This CDR3 is CASSLRLAQEQYF. CDR3 DNA sequence: TGTGCCAGCAGCTTAAGATTAGCACAAGAGCAGTACTTC.

This clone was counted only a few times. The rearrangement uses TRBV29-1 and TRBJ2-3, with 12 bases matching TRBD2. The V segment lost 4 bases and the J segment 4 bases; nucleotides outside the gene matches: 6. This CDR3 spans 15 amino acids. Germline V lookup: CDR1 SQVTM, CDR2 ANQGSEA. The CDR3 spells CSVGTGLAGADTQYF. CDR3 nucleotide sequence: TGCAGCGTTGGTACGGGACTAGCGGGCGCAGATACGCAGTATTTT.

The rearrangement links TRBV6-1 to TRBJ2-2, with 7 bases lining up with TRBD1. The germline V gene has CDR1 MNHNS and CDR2 SASEGT. The CDR3 extends over 14 amino acids. Trimming cost V 5 bases and J 7 bases; bases outside gene matches: 7. CDR3 protein: CASSRDRQNGELFF. As DNA, the CDR3 is TGTGCCAGCAGTCGGGACAGACAGAACGGGGAGCTGTTTTTT.

This chain joins TRBV7-8 and TRBJ2-2; TRBD2 might be the D (6 bases). V shed 10 bases and J shed 2 bases, with 14 bases lying between them. The V gene's germline CDR1 is SGHVS and CDR2 FQNEAQ. This CDR3 is 14 amino acids long. The DNA for the CDR3 is TGTGCCATCCCGGGGGTAGCCAACACCGGGGAGCTGTTTTTT. It is translated as CAIPGVANTGELFF. The full variable domain, in which reference TRBV7-8 and TRBJ2-2 provide the parts outside the CDR3, is GAGVSQSPRYKVAKRGQDVALRCDPISGHVSLFWYQQALGQGPEFLTYFQNEAQLDKSGLPSDRFFAERPEGSVSTLKIQRTQQEDSAVYLCAIPGVANTGELFFGEGSRLTVL.